The following is a T cell receptor beta chain sequence with its context. This specimen belongs to a study of shared clonotypes between healthy human individuals. Study details: The plates for each donor numbered three CD4 naive, three CD4 memory, two CD8 naive and one CD8 memory.

The CDR3 loop spans 15 amino acids. Germline-derived CDR1 and CDR2 are SGHDN and FVKESK. The V end was cut by 2 bases, the J end by 4 bases, with 11 bases between. Assay: immunoSEQ multiplex PCR; the TCRdb copy retains only in-frame clones and omits some. This sample has some 1 million clones; about 77% occur once, and the top ten carry 1.5%. What was sequenced was memory CD4+ T cells sorted from blood. Subset in this sample: CD45RA-negative fraction. The clonotype comes from a man between 18 and 29 years old in good health. V usage is TRBV14 and J usage is TRBJ2-2; the D gene could be TRBD1 or TRBD2 (6 bases each). In DNA form, the CDR3 reads TGTGCCAGCAGCCAAATCGGGGGCCTCACCGGGGAGCTGTTTTTT. Its translation is CASSQIGGLTGELFF.